These T cell receptor beta chains were read from a single sample in a study of blood T cell repertoires in COVID-19. Only in-frame clones appear in the TCRdb table, and some are missing; sequencing was by immunoSEQ multiplex PCR. The sample lists about 140,000 clones; just over 85% were seen once. Sequenced: peripheral blood. All receptors come from a woman in her sixties or seventies with acute or convalescent COVID-19. Both conserved end residues are trimmed from each CDR3. Each record gives: V gene, D gene, J gene, CDR3 protein. D genes are given only for firm matches.

V gene: TRBV5-1
D gene: NA
J gene: TRBJ1-3
CDR3 protein: ASSYTQQASGNTIY

V gene: TRBV5-4
D gene: NA
J gene: TRBJ1-2
CDR3 protein: ASSLGGVYGYT

V gene: TRBV7-9
D gene: NA
J gene: TRBJ2-5
CDR3 protein: ASSRDSSQTQY

V gene: TRBV6-5
D gene: TRBD1
J gene: TRBJ1-2
CDR3 protein: ASTRTGTNYGYT

V gene: TRBV7-9
D gene: NA
J gene: TRBJ1-1
CDR3 protein: ASSLQGNTEAF

V gene: TRBV12-3/TRBV12-4
D gene: TRBD1
J gene: TRBJ1-2
CDR3 protein: ASSMGQGYGYT

V gene: TRBV7-2
D gene: TRBD1
J gene: TRBJ1-6
CDR3 protein: ASSLAVQGSSYNSPLH

V gene: TRBV24-1
D gene: NA
J gene: TRBJ2-3
CDR3 protein: ATSDFKRSSSPQY

V gene: TRBV6-6
D gene: TRBD1
J gene: TRBJ1-3
CDR3 protein: ASSLRQGKRSGNTIY

V gene: TRBV3-1/TRBV3-2
D gene: NA
J gene: TRBJ1-5
CDR3 protein: ASSSRSKGDGNQPQH

V gene: TRBV30
D gene: NA
J gene: TRBJ1-1
CDR3 protein: AWNPGGFTEAF

V gene: TRBV21-1
D gene: NA
J gene: TRBJ1-2
CDR3 protein: ASSPEVPDWDRASHYGYT

V gene: TRBV3-1/TRBV3-2
D gene: NA
J gene: TRBJ1-5
CDR3 protein: ASSQDLSWTSPQH

V gene: TRBV7-9
D gene: TRBD1
J gene: TRBJ1-2
CDR3 protein: ASSVLGQGIDYT

V gene: TRBV10-3
D gene: NA
J gene: TRBJ1-5
CDR3 protein: AISESPRGENQPQH

V gene: TRBV6-1
D gene: TRBD1
J gene: TRBJ1-4
CDR3 protein: ASSEMTGGDEKLF

V gene: TRBV5-4
D gene: NA
J gene: TRBJ2-1
CDR3 protein: ASSLRGGNEQF

V gene: TRBV4-3
D gene: TRBD1
J gene: TRBJ2-4
CDR3 protein: ASSRGQGAIQY

V gene: TRBV19
D gene: TRBD2
J gene: TRBJ2-1
CDR3 protein: ASSQTSAVNEQF

V gene: TRBV3-1/TRBV3-2
D gene: TRBD1
J gene: TRBJ2-7
CDR3 protein: ASSLGQGLEQY

V gene: TRBV7-2
D gene: TRBD1
J gene: TRBJ1-6
CDR3 protein: ASSTGTGFLLH

V gene: TRBV21-1
D gene: NA
J gene: TRBJ1-5
CDR3 protein: ASKTRDRDNRSNQPQH

V gene: TRBV4-1
D gene: TRBD2
J gene: TRBJ2-3
CDR3 protein: ASSQPPGLAGEFADTQY

V gene: TRBV21-1
D gene: NA
J gene: TRBJ2-7
CDR3 protein: ASSKGASGGAQQY

V gene: TRBV7-8
D gene: NA
J gene: TRBJ1-6
CDR3 protein: ASSLGRLYSPLH

V gene: TRBV30
D gene: TRBD1
J gene: TRBJ2-7
CDR3 protein: AWSVGTGIYEQY

V gene: TRBV12-3/TRBV12-4
D gene: NA
J gene: TRBJ1-1
CDR3 protein: ASRSNTEAF

V gene: TRBV12-3/TRBV12-4
D gene: NA
J gene: TRBJ2-7
CDR3 protein: ASSFSYEQY

V gene: TRBV6-5
D gene: NA
J gene: TRBJ1-2
CDR3 protein: ASILTIGTHEGYT

V gene: TRBV5-5
D gene: NA
J gene: TRBJ1-5
CDR3 protein: ARSLPGGGHQPQH

V gene: TRBV9
D gene: NA
J gene: TRBJ1-2
CDR3 protein: ASSGGGEIGSNYGYT

V gene: TRBV29-1
D gene: NA
J gene: TRBJ2-3
CDR3 protein: SVTGLLGTDTQY

V gene: TRBV15
D gene: NA
J gene: TRBJ1-5
CDR3 protein: ATSRDLQPQH

V gene: TRBV3-1/TRBV3-2
D gene: TRBD1
J gene: TRBJ2-1
CDR3 protein: ASSQPRGQGADEQF

V gene: TRBV10-3
D gene: NA
J gene: TRBJ1-5
CDR3 protein: AISEFGTLNQPQH

V gene: TRBV29-1
D gene: NA
J gene: TRBJ1-3
CDR3 protein: SVGPGAPGNTIY

V gene: TRBV4-1
D gene: NA
J gene: TRBJ1-4
CDR3 protein: ASSQGWSNEKLF

V gene: TRBV6-5
D gene: NA
J gene: TRBJ1-5
CDR3 protein: ASRRVSNQPQH

V gene: TRBV6-5
D gene: NA
J gene: TRBJ1-3
CDR3 protein: ASFARGSGNTIY

V gene: TRBV6-5
D gene: NA
J gene: TRBJ2-1
CDR3 protein: ASSRPGYSANEQF

V gene: TRBV3-1/TRBV3-2
D gene: NA
J gene: TRBJ1-2
CDR3 protein: ASSQVGGSLGYGYT